The T cell receptor (beta chain) described here comes from a study of shared clonotypes between healthy human individuals. This clone occurred a few times. TCRdb's copy holds only in-frame clones and misses some; the assay was immunoSEQ multiplex PCR. The table includes 600,000 to 800,000 clones, 55% to 75% detected once. Germline V gene data show CDR1 as MGHRA and CDR2 as YSYEKL. V shed 3 bases and J shed 7 bases, with 12 bases lying between them. The CDR3 spans 13 residues. V is TRBV4-1 and J is TRBJ1-2, with no clear D. The sequenced sample consisted of memory CD4+ T cells sorted from blood. The subset denotes: CD45RA-negative fraction. This receptor was taken from a woman in her 30s in good health. CDR3 bases: TGCGCCAGCAGCCACCAGACATCTGCTGGCTACACCTTC. Its protein is CASSHQTSAGYTF.